This T cell receptor (beta chain) was profiled in a study of blood T cell repertoires in COVID-19. The germline V gene encodes CDR1 LNHDA and CDR2 SQIVND (reference sequence). V lost 3 bases, J lost 0 bases, and 8 bases lay in between. This CDR3 contains 15 residues. Participants were aged roughly 18 to 90 years, lived in 25 or so US areas, and enrolled virtually. Participant-given clinical history determined each cohort assignment. Data came from immunoSEQ multiplex PCR; TCRdb stores just in-frame clones and leaves some out. Altogether roughly 240,000 clones are present, over 75% being singletons, with the ten largest covering approximately 9%.

The source material was PBMCs or T cells enriched from blood (not recorded which). The chain combines TRBV19 with TRBJ2-2; D is perhaps TRBD2 (5 bases). This TCR was recovered from a woman between 50 and 59 years old with acute COVID-19. Written as DNA, the CDR3 is TGTGCCAGTAGTATGAGGACTCCGAACACCGGGGAGCTGTTTTTT. This gives the protein CASSMRTPNTGELFF.